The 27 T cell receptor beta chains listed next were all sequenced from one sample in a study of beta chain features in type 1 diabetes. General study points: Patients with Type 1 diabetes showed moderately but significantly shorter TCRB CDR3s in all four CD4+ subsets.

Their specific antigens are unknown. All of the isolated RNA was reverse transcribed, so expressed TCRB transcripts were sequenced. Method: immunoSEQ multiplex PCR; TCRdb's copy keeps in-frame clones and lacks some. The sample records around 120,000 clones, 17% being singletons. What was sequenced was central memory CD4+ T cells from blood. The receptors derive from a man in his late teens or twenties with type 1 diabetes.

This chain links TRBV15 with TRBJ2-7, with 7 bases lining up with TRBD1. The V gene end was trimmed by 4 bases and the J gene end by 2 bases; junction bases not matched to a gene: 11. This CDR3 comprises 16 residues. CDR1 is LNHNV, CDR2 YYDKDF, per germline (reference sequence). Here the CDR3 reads CATSILTQGLAYEQYF. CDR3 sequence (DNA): TGTGCCACCAGCATCCTAACACAGGGGTTGGCCTACGAGCAGTACTTC.

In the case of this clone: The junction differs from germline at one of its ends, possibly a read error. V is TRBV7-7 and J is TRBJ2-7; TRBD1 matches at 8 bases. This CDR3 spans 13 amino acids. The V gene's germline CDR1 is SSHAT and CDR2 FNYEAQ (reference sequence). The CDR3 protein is CASSSQGAVEQYF. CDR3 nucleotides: TGTGCTAGCAGCTCCCAGGGGGCGGTCGAGCAGTACTTC. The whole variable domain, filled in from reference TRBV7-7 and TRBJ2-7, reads GAGVSQSPRYKVTKRGQDVTLRCDPISSHATLYWYQQALGQGPEFLTYFNYEAQPDKSGLPSDRFSAERPEGSISTLTIQRTEQRDSAMYRCASSSQGAVEQYFGPGTRLTVT.

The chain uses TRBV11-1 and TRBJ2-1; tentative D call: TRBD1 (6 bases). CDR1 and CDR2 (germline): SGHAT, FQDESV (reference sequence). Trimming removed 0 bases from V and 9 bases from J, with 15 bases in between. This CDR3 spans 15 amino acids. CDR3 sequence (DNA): TGTGCCAGCAGCTTAGCGGGGCTACTACAGGGTGAGCAGTTCTTC. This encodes CASSLAGLLQGEQFF.

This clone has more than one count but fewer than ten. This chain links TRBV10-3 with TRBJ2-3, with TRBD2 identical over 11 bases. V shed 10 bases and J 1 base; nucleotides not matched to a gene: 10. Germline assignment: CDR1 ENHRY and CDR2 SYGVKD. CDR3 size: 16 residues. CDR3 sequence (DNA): TGTGCCACCGCCCCCGGACTAGCGGGTGGCACAGATACGCAGTATTTT. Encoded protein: CATAPGLAGGTDTQYF.

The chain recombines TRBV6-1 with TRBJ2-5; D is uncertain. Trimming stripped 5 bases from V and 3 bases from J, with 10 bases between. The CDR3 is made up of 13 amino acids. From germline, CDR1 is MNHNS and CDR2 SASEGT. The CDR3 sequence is CASSTLTEETQYF. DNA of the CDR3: TGTGCCAGCAGTACACTTACAGAAGAGACCCAGTACTTC.

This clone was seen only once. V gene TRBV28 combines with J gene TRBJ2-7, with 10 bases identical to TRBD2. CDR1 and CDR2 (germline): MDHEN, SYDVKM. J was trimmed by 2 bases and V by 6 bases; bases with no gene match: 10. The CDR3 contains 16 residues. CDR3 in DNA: TGTGCCAGCAGCATAGGGGGACTAGCGCCGACCTACGAGCAGTACTTC. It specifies CASSIGGLAPTYEQYF.

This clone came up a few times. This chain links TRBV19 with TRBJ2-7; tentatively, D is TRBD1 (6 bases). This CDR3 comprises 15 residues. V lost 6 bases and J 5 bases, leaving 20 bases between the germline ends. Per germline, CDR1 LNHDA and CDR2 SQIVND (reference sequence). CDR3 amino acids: CASSVTGRGENEQYF. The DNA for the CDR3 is TGTGCCAGTAGCGTGACTGGCAGGGGCGAAAACGAGCAGTACTTC. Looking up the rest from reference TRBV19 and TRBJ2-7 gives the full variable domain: DGGITQSPKYLFRKEGQNVTLSCEQNLNHDAMYWYRQDPGQGLRLIYYSQIVNDFQKGDIAEGYSVSREKKESFPLTVTSAQKNPTAFYLCASSVTGRGENEQYFGPGTRLTVT.

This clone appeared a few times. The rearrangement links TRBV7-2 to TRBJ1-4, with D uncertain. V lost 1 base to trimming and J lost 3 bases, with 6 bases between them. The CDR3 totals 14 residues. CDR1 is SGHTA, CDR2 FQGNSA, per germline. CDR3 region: CASSLGTANEKLFF. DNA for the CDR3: TGTGCCAGCAGCTTAGGGACCGCTAATGAAAAACTGTTTTTT.

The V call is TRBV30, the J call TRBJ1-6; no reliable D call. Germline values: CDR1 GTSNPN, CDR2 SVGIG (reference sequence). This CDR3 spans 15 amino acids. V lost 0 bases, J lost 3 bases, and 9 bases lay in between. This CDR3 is CAWSVAGFYNSPLHF. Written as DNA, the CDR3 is TGTGCCTGGAGTGTGGCCGGTTTCTATAATTCACCCCTCCACTTT.

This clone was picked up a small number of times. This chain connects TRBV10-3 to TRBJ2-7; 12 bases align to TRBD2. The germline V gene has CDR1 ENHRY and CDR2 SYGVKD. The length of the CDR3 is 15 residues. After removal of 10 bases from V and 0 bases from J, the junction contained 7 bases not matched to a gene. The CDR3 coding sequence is TGTGCCACCTCAAGGACTAGCGGGATCTCCTACGAGCAGTACTTC. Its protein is CATSRTSGISYEQYF.

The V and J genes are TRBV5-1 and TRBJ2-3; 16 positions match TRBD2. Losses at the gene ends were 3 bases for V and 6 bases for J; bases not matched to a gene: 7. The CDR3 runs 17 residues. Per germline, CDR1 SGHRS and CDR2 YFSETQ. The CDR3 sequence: CASSSGLAGGPGDTQYF. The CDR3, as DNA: TGCGCCAGCAGCTCGGGACTAGCGGGAGGGCCAGGTGATACGCAGTATTTT.

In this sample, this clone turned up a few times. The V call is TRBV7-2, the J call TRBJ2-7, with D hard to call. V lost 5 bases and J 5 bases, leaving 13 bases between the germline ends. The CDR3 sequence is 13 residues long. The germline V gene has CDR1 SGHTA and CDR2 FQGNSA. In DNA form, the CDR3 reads TGTGCCAGCAGCCAAGCCTCTGCCCACGAGCAGTACTTC. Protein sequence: CASSQASAHEQYF.

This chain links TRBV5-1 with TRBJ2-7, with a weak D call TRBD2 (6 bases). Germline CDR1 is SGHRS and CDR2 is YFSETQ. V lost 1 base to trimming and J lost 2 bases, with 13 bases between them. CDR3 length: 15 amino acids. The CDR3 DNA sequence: TGCGCCAGCAGCTTGAGGGGAGGAGCGGCCTACGAGCAGTACTTC. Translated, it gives CASSLRGGAAYEQYF. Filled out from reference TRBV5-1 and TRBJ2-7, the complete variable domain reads KAGVTQTPRYLIKTRGQQVTLSCSPISGHRSVSWYQQTPGQGLQFLFEYFSETQRNKGNFPGRFSGRQFSNSRSEMNVSTLELGDSALYLCASSLRGGAAYEQYFGPGTRLTVT.

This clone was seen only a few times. CDR3 amino acids: CAWSPGTGGNEKLFF. The CDR3 DNA sequence: TGTGCCTGGAGTCCTGGGACAGGTGGAAATGAAAAACTGTTTTTT. The rearrangement links TRBV30 to TRBJ1-4, with 8 bases fitting TRBD1. The junction had 7 bases not matched to a gene; V was cut back by 2 bases and J by 5 bases. CDR1 and CDR2 from the germline V gene are GTSNPN and SVGIG (reference sequence). The CDR3 totals 15 residues.

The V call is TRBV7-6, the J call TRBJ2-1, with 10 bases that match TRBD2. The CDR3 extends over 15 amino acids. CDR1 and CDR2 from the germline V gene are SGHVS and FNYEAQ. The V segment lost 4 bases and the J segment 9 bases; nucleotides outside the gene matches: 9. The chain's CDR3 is CASSYTGVAGGEQFF. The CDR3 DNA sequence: TGTGCCAGCAGCTATACCGGAGTAGCGGGGGGTGAGCAGTTCTTC. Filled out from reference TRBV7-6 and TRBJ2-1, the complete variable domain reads GAGVSQSPRYKVTKRGQDVALRCDPISGHVSLYWYRQALGQGPEFLTYFNYEAQQDKSGLPNDRFSAERPEGSISTLTIQRTEQRDSAMYRCASSYTGVAGGEQFFGPGTRLTVL.

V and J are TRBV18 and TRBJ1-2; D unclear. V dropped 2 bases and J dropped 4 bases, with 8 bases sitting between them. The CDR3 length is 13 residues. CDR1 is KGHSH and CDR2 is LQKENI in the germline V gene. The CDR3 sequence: CASSPGQIYGYTF. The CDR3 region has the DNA TGTGCCAGCTCACCAGGCCAGATCTATGGCTACACCTTC.

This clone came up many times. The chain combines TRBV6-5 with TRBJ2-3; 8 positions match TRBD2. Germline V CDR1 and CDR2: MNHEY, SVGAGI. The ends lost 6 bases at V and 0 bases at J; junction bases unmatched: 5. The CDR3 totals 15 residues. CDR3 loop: CASRNSGASTDTQYF. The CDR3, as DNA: TGTGCCAGCAGGAATAGCGGGGCTAGCACAGATACGCAGTATTTT.

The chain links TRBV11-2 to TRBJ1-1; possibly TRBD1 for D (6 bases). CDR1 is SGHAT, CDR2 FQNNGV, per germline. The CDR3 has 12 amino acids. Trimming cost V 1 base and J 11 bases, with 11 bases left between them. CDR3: CASSLVTGTAFF. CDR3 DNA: TGTGCCAGCAGCTTAGTGACAGGTACGGCTTTCTTT.

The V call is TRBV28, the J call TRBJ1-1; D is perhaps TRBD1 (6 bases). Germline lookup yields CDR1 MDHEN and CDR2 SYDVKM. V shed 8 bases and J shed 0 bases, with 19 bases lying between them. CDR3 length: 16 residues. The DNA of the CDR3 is TGTGCCAGCCCACAGGGATCGAAGGACATGAACACTGAAGCTTTCTTT. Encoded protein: CASPQGSKDMNTEAFF.

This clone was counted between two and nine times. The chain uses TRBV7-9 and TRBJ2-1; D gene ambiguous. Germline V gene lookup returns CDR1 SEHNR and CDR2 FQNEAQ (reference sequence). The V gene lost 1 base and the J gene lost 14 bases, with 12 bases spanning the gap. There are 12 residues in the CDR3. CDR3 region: CASSLDRLFEFF. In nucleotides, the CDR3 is TGTGCCAGCAGCTTAGATAGGTTATTTGAGTTCTTC.

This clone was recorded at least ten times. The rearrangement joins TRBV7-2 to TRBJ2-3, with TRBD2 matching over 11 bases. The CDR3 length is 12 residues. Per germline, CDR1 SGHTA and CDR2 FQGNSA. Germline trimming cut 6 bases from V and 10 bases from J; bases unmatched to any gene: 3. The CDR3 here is CASRDSGRAQYF. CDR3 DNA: TGTGCCAGCAGGGATAGCGGGAGGGCGCAGTATTTT.

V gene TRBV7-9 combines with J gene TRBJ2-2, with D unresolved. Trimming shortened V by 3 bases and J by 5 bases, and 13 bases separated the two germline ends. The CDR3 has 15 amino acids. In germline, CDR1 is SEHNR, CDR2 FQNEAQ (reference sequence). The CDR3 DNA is TGTGCCAGCAGCTTGGGCCAGGTTGGGACCGGGGAGCTGTTTTTT. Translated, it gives CASSLGQVGTGELFF.

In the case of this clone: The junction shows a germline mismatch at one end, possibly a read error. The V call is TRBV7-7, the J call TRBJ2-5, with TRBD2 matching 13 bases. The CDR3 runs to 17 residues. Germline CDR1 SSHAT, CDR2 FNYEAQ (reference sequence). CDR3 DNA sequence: TGTGCTAGCAGCTTAGGACTAGCGGGAGTAGGGGAAGAGACCCAGTACTTC. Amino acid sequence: CASSLGLAGVGEETQYF. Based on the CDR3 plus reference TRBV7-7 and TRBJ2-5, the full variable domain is GAGVSQSPRYKVTKRGQDVTLRCDPISSHATLYWYQQALGQGPEFLTYFNYEAQPDKSGLPSDRFSAERPEGSISTLTIQRTEQRDSAMYRCASSLGLAGVGEETQYFGPGTRLLVL.

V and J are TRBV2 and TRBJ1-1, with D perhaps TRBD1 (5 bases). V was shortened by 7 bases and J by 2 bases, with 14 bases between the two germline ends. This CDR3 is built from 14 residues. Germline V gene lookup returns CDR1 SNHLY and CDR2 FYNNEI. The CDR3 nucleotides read TGTGCCAGCAATCCCGTTGGGGGAAACACTGAAGCTTTCTTT. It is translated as CASNPVGGNTEAFF.

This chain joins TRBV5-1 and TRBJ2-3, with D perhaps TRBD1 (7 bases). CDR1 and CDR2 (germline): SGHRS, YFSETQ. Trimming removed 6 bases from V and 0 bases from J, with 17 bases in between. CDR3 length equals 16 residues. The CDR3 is CASTVGGGRSTDTQYF. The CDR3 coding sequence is TGCGCCAGCACCGTTGGAGGGGGCCGAAGCACAGATACGCAGTATTTT.

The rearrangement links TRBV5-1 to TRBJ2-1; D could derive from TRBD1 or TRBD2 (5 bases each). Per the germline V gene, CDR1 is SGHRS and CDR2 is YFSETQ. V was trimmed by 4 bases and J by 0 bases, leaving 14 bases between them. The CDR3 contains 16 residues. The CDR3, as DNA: TGCGCCAGCAGCGGGGGTCCGTCAAGCTCCTACAATGAGCAGTTCTTC. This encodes CASSGGPSSSYNEQFF. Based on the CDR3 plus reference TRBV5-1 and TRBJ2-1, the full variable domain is KAGVTQTPRYLIKTRGQQVTLSCSPISGHRSVSWYQQTPGQGLQFLFEYFSETQRNKGNFPGRFSGRQFSNSRSEMNVSTLELGDSALYLCASSGGPSSSYNEQFFGPGTRLTVL.

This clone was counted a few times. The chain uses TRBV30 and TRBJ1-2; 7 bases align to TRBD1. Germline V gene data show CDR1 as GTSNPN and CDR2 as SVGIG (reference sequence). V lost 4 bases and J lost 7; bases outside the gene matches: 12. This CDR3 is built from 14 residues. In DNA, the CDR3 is TGTGCCTGGAACCCCTTCGACAGGGCGAGTGGCTACACCTTC. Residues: CAWNPFDRASGYTF.